The 20 T cell receptor beta chains given below trace back to one sample, sequenced in a study of vaccination and CD4 T cells after COVID-19 (dated by TCRdb to the early 2020s). These TCRs' antigens remain unknown. Receptors were amplified or captured by PCR. The instrument given in TCRdb is Illumina iSeq 100. TCR sequencing of DNA from cultured CD4+ T cells used the Oncomine TCR Beta short-read assay at the Johns Hopkins FTIC core. The public reads were quality trimmed at Q25 with fastp and then assembled into clones with MiXCR by TCRdb, keeping productive beta chains. Merged by CDR3 protein, the rows form single entries marked with the most common genes and DNA. The sample data list about 12,000 distinct CDR3 sequences, and 45% to 60% of these were observed just once. Over 25% of the sample comes from the top ten. The treatment or condition label on this specimen signifies: approximately 9-day PBMC culture with coronavirus spike peptide pools or control peptides (ViraFEST assay).

Source material: CD4+ T cells from blood, cultured in vitro. Receptors were obtained from a human donor who had recovered from COVID-19.

The V call is TRBV6-5, the J call TRBJ1-6, with D possibly matching TRBD1 (5 bases). From germline, CDR1 is MNHEY and CDR2 SVGAGI. V lost 2 bases and J 9 bases, leaving 11 bases between the germline ends. This CDR3 comprises 14 residues. The CDR3 spells CASSYTSGGSPLHF. As DNA, the CDR3 is TGTGCCAGCAGTTACACGTCCGGGGGTTCACCCCTCCACTTT.

V usage is TRBV7-3 and J usage is TRBJ1-2; D ambiguous. The CDR3 length is 13 residues. Germline V gives CDR1 SGHTA, CDR2 FQGTGA. Trimming shortened V by 5 bases and J by 2 bases, and 9 bases separated the two germline ends. The CDR3 bases are TGTGCCAGCAGCCTCGACACCAACTATGGCTACACCTTC. The encoded protein is CASSLDTNYGYTF.

The chain uses TRBV6-2 or TRBV6-3 and TRBJ1-2; D may be TRBD1 (5 bases). CDR1 is MNHEY and CDR2 is SVGEGT in the germline V gene. V dropped 5 bases and J dropped 4 bases, with 14 bases sitting between them. The CDR3 sequence is 14 residues long. The CDR3 is CASSLQGFGYGYTF. CDR3 in DNA: TGTGCCAGCAGTCTCCAGGGTTTTGGCTATGGCTACACCTTC.

The V and J genes are TRBV7-2 and TRBJ2-5; TRBD1 aligns across 7 bases. Germline V gene lookup returns CDR1 SGHTA and CDR2 FQGNSA. The V segment lost 6 bases and the J segment 2 bases; nucleotides outside the gene matches: 6. The CDR3 covers 14 residues. The CDR3 region has the DNA TGTGCCAGCAGTGCTACAGGGGCGCAAGAGACCCAGTACTTC. As protein: CASSATGAQETQYF. The full variable domain, with the rest looked up from reference TRBV7-2 and TRBJ2-5, is GAGVSQSPSNKVTEKGKDVELRCDPISGHTALYWYRQSLGQGLEFLIYFQGNSAPDKSGLPSDRFSAERTGGSVSTLTIQRTQQEDSAVYLCASSATGAQETQYFGPGTRLLVL.

This chain links TRBV7-2 with TRBJ1-2; TRBD1 is a possible D gene (5 bases). Looked up from germline, CDR1 is SGHTA and CDR2 is FQGNSA. The CDR3 runs 13 residues. The V end lost 5 bases, the J end lost 4 bases, and 11 bases lay between the germline ends. The CDR3: CASSRRGGYGYTF. The CDR3, as DNA: TGTGCCAGCAGCCGGCGGGGGGGCTATGGCTACACCTTC.

V is TRBV28 and J is TRBJ1-1; TRBD1 matches at 7 bases. The CDR3 has 13 residues. From germline, CDR1 is MDHEN and CDR2 SYDVKM. J was trimmed by 9 bases and V by 8 bases; bases with no gene match: 12. The CDR3 DNA sequence: TGTGCCAGCGGGATCTCTTCGGACAGGCAAGCTTTCTTT. Protein: CASGISSDRQAFF.

V is TRBV6-1 and J is TRBJ1-2; possible D gene TRBD1, 5 bases. The V end lost 7 bases, the J end lost 3 bases, and 15 bases lay between the germline ends. Germline CDR1 is MNHNS and CDR2 is SASEGT. The CDR3 consists of 14 residues. The CDR3 loop is CASTRGGGDYGYTF. CDR3 DNA sequence: TGTGCCAGCACGCGGGGGGGAGGGGACTATGGCTACACCTTC.

This rearrangement joins TRBV11-3 to TRBJ2-5; 10 bases agree with TRBD1. The CDR3 is 16 amino acids. Germline loops: CDR1 SGHNT, CDR2 YENEEA. V dropped 5 bases and J dropped 2; count of bases not matched to a gene: 8. The CDR3 coding sequence is TGTGCCAGCAGCCCAAGGACAGGGGGTCTGCAAGAGACCCAGTACTTC. It encodes CASSPRTGGLQETQYF.

There are a few counts of this clonotype. The J gene is TRBJ2-3, the V gene TRBV6-1; D is unclear. The CDR3 sequence is 11 residues long. CDR1 and CDR2 from the germline V gene are MNHNS and SASEGT. V was clipped by 5 bases and J by 4 bases, with 4 bases between them. CDR3 loop: CASSNADTQYF. The CDR3 DNA sequence: TGTGCCAGCAGTAATGCAGATACGCAGTATTTT.

Note on this clonotype: The conserved closing phenylalanine or tryptophan is absent in this CDR3, likely reflecting a read error. The CDR3 DNA sequence: TGTGCCAGCAGTTCCCGGGGGCAGGGGTACTATGGCTACACCCTC. It is translated as CASSSRGQGYYGYTL. V is TRBV27 and J is TRBJ1-2, with a possible D match to TRBD1 (6 bases). V was shortened by 4 bases and J by 3 bases, with 15 bases between the two germline ends. Per the germline V gene, CDR1 is MNHEY and CDR2 is SMNVEV (reference sequence). CDR3 length: 15 residues.

In its sample, this clonotype was seen once. The V and J genes are TRBV7-9 and TRBJ2-7; TRBD1 aligns across 8 bases. CDR1 SEHNR and CDR2 FQNEAQ come from the germline V gene (reference sequence). CDR3 length: 14 amino acids. Germline trimming cut 5 bases from V and 7 bases from J; bases unmatched to any gene: 10. DNA of the CDR3: TGTGCCAGCAGCGGCAAGACAGGGGAGGAAGAGCAGTACTTC. Protein: CASSGKTGEEEQYF.

V is TRBV27 and J is TRBJ2-4; D is unresolved. Germline-derived CDR1 and CDR2 are MNHEY and SMNVEV (reference sequence). V was cut by 5 bases and J by 0 bases, with 14 bases left in between. CDR3 length: 16 residues. The CDR3 is CASSPNQAVAKNIQYF. The CDR3 DNA sequence: TGTGCCAGCAGTCCCAATCAGGCGGTAGCCAAAAACATTCAGTACTTC.

This clonotype was counted a few times. The chain carries TRBV19 and TRBJ1-3; 7 nucleotides align to TRBD1. V gave up 5 bases and J gave up 0 bases; unmatched junction bases: 7. Per the germline V gene, CDR1 is LNHDA and CDR2 is SQIVND (reference sequence). The CDR3 is 16 amino acids. DNA for the CDR3: TGTGCCAGTAGTTTCGACAGGGTGCTCTCTGGAAACACCATATATTTT. Translating it yields CASSFDRVLSGNTIYF.

This clonotype turned up a few times. The chain combines TRBV7-2 with TRBJ2-3; TRBD2 matches at 8 bases. The CDR3 length is 18 residues. V shed 2 bases, J shed 3 bases, and the junction held 13 bases outside the gene matches. Germline V gene sequence: CDR1 SGHTA, CDR2 FQGNSA. CDR3: CASSLLIIRREVTDTQYF. CDR3 sequence (DNA): TGTGCCAGCAGCTTACTTATTATCCGGCGGGAGGTGACAGATACGCAGTATTTT.

The chain links TRBV20-1 to TRBJ1-6, with D maybe TRBD1 (5 bases). Germline CDR1 and CDR2: DFQATT and SNEGSKA (reference sequence). The CDR3 length is 15 residues. Trimming removed 0 bases at V and 7 bases at J, with 13 bases between. Here the CDR3 DNA reads TGCAGTGCTAGAGATGCCGGGACGGGCAATTCACCCCTCCACTTT. Translated, it gives CSARDAGTGNSPLHF.

This clonotype came up a few times. The chain uses TRBV6-1 and TRBJ1-5; 9 bases line up with TRBD1. CDR3 size: 16 residues. The germline V gene has CDR1 MNHNS and CDR2 SASEGT. The V segment lost 6 bases and the J segment 7 bases; nucleotides outside the gene matches: 13. The CDR3 DNA is TGTGCCAGCAGCAAACCGACCGGGACAGGGAACCAGCCCCAGCATTTT. It specifies CASSKPTGTGNQPQHF.

This clonotype appeared a few times. This sequence joins TRBV27 and TRBJ2-3; D is uncertain. CDR1 and CDR2 (germline): MNHEY, SMNVEV (reference sequence). The CDR3 loop spans 13 amino acids. Between the trimmed V and J ends, which lost 0 bases and 8 bases, there was a span of 9 bases. This CDR3 is CASSLSTGGTQYF. CDR3 sequence (DNA): TGTGCCAGCAGTTTATCGACCGGCGGTACGCAGTATTTT.

The chain combines TRBV24-1 with TRBJ2-3; the match to TRBD2 covers 9 bases. CDR1 KGHDR and CDR2 SFDVKD come from the germline V gene. The CDR3 runs to 14 residues. The J segment lost 6 bases and the V segment lost 4 bases, leaving 4 bases of the junction unmatched. In nucleotides, the CDR3 is TGTGCCACCAGTGACGTTAGCGGGAGTGATACGCAGTATTTT. Its translation is CATSDVSGSDTQYF.

The CDR3 coding sequence is TGTGCCAGCTCCGGGCAGGGGATGAGTCAGCCCCAGCATTTT. The encoded protein is CASSGQGMSQPQHF. The gene calls are TRBV2 and TRBJ1-5, with D perhaps matching TRBD1 (6 bases). CDR3 length: 14 residues. V was cut by 8 bases and J by 6 bases, with 17 bases left in between. Per the germline V gene, CDR1 is SNHLY and CDR2 is FYNNEI.

The gene calls are TRBV5-4 and TRBJ1-2; the match to TRBD1 covers 7 bases. Germline CDR1 reads SGHNT; CDR2 reads YYREEE (reference sequence). V trimming: 4 bases; J trimming: 7 bases; junction bases outside the gene matches: 7. This CDR3 spans 13 amino acids. The CDR3 nucleotides are TGTGCCAGCAGCGGACAGGCGGCGTCTGGCTACACCTTC. It codes for CASSGQAASGYTF.